The next 29 T cell receptor beta chains were all read from a single sample in a study of CD8+ T cells in alopecia areata. Treatment given: oral pan-JAK inhibitor, 5-10 mg twice daily. Extracted from the samples, RNA was reverse transcribed into cDNA to serve as the sequencing template. Here immunoSEQ multiplex PCR was the method, and the copy in TCRdb shows in-frame clones only, minus some. The table lists about 280,000 clones, roughly 64% of them singletons. The sequenced sample was CD4+ T cells sorted from blood, obtained at week 24, from a patient treated with tofacitinib. These receptors were taken from a human donor with alopecia areata.

The chain joins TRBV5-4 to TRBJ1-6; 8 bases align to TRBD1. The CDR3 has 15 residues. The junction had 10 bases not matched to a gene; V was cut back by 4 bases and J by 10 bases. In germline, CDR1 is SGHNT, CDR2 YYREEE (reference sequence). Here the CDR3 DNA reads TGTGCCAGCAGCGCGGACAGGGCAAGGGGATCACCCCTCCACTTT. Translation gives CASSADRARGSPLHF.

This sequence joins TRBV7-2 and TRBJ1-2; no firm D call. CDR3 length: 15 residues. Trimming cost V 0 bases and J 4 bases, with 12 bases left between them. CDR1 and CDR2 (germline): SGHTA, FQGNSA. The CDR3 loop is CASSLAWTDGYGYTF. The CDR3 nucleotides are TGTGCCAGCAGCTTAGCGTGGACGGACGGCTATGGCTACACCTTC. Full variable domain (rest looked up from reference TRBV7-2 and TRBJ1-2): GAGVSQSPSNKVTEKGKDVELRCDPISGHTALYWYRQSLGQGLEFLIYFQGNSAPDKSGLPSDRFSAERTGGSVSTLTIQRTQQEDSAVYLCASSLAWTDGYGYTFGSGTRLTVV.

The chain employs TRBV30 and TRBJ1-4; 9 bases map to TRBD1. The ends lost 3 bases at V and 7 bases at J; junction bases unmatched: 3. The germline CDR1 and CDR2 sequences are GTSNPN and SVGIG (reference sequence). The CDR3 contains 13 residues. In DNA form, the CDR3 reads TGTGCCTGGAGCGGGGACAGGGCTGAAAAACTGTTTTTT. It translates to CAWSGDRAEKLFF.

The rearrangement joins TRBV5-1 to TRBJ2-7; 11 nucleotides agree with TRBD1. The CDR3 extends over 15 amino acids. V was pared by 4 bases and J by 3 bases, with 6 bases of the junction left unmatched. Germline V gives CDR1 SGHRS, CDR2 YFSETQ. The CDR3 reads CASSIRDRGDYEQYF. The CDR3 DNA sequence: TGCGCCAGCAGCATACGGGACAGGGGGGACTACGAGCAGTACTTC.

Of note for this clone: Other DNA sequences in this sample translate to the same CDR3. This sequence joins TRBV5-1 and TRBJ1-5, with no clear D. This CDR3 is built from 14 residues. Germline lookup yields CDR1 SGHRS and CDR2 YFSETQ. Trimming took 1 base from V and 3 from J, leaving 8 bases between them. CDR3 sequence (DNA): TGCGCCAGCAGCTTGTCGGGAGACAATCAGCCCCAGCATTTT. Translating it yields CASSLSGDNQPQHF.

This chain uses TRBV18 with TRBJ2-3; D gene uncertain. CDR1 and CDR2 from the germline V gene are KGHSH and LQKENI. The CDR3 covers 13 residues. Trimming pared 3 bases from V and 0 bases from J, leaving 4 bases between. DNA of the CDR3: TGTGCCAGCTCACCCCTTAGCACAGATACGCAGTATTTT. Protein sequence: CASSPLSTDTQYF.

The chain carries TRBV4-1 and TRBJ2-7; possibly TRBD1 for D (5 bases). The V end was cut by 5 bases, the J end by 6 bases, with 14 bases between. The CDR3 has 13 residues. Germline lookup yields CDR1 MGHRA and CDR2 YSYEKL. The CDR3 region has the DNA TGCGCCAGCAGCGGAAGCAGGGTTGCCGAGCAGTACTTC. Protein: CASSGSRVAEQYF.

The rearrangement joins TRBV7-9 to TRBJ2-5; maybe TRBD2 (5 bases). Germline V lookup: CDR1 SEHNR, CDR2 FQNEAQ (reference sequence). Trimming removed 1 base at V and 5 bases at J, with 11 bases between. The CDR3 length is 14 residues. The DNA of the CDR3 is TGTGCCAGCAGCTTAGGTGGAGGTTGGGAGACCCAGTACTTC. Translated, it gives CASSLGGGWETQYF.

The chain recombines TRBV29-1 with TRBJ1-1; 7 bases fit TRBD1. The CDR3 loop spans 13 amino acids. Trimming removed 4 bases from V and 4 bases from J; junction bases left unmatched: 6. Germline CDR1 SQVTM, CDR2 ANQGSEA. Here the CDR3 reads CSVGGRGSTEAFF. DNA of the CDR3: TGCAGCGTTGGAGGCAGGGGGAGCACTGAAGCTTTCTTT.

The chain carries TRBV29-1 and TRBJ2-7, with 9 bases lining up with TRBD1. The CDR3 is made up of 14 amino acids. Germline CDR1 reads SQVTM; CDR2 reads ANQGSEA. The V and J ends lost 7 bases and 5 bases, in that order; junction bases with no gene match: 12. The chain's CDR3 is CSADRDRAGNEQYF. CDR3 bases: TGCAGCGCCGACCGGGACAGGGCGGGCAACGAGCAGTACTTC.

This rearrangement joins TRBV5-1 to TRBJ2-7; D remains ambiguous. Germline CDR1 is SGHRS and CDR2 is YFSETQ. This CDR3 comprises 14 residues. V gave up 1 base and J gave up 2 bases, with 10 bases separating them. The CDR3 region has the DNA TGCGCCAGCAGCTTGCCTTCTGCGACCTACGAGCAGTACTTC. This codes for CASSLPSATYEQYF.

The chain employs TRBV7-9 and TRBJ2-4; D not certain. The CDR3 totals 17 residues. Germline CDR1 and CDR2: SEHNR and FQNEAQ (reference sequence). V lost 1 base and J lost 0, with 13 bases in between. The CDR3 sequence: CASSLEFSPLAKNIQYF. CDR3 nucleotide sequence: TGTGCCAGCAGCTTAGAATTTTCCCCTCTAGCCAAAAACATTCAGTACTTC.

In this sample, this clone turned up once. This chain connects TRBV29-1 to TRBJ2-7; perhaps TRBD1 as D (6 bases). V was pared by 5 bases and J by 0 bases, with 14 bases between. Looked up from germline, CDR1 is SQVTM and CDR2 is ANQGSEA. This CDR3 has 14 residues. CDR3 region: CSVCRDTSSYEQYF. DNA of the CDR3: TGCAGCGTTTGCCGGGACACTAGCTCCTACGAGCAGTACTTC.

V is TRBV5-1 and J is TRBJ2-3, with D perhaps TRBD1 (5 bases). This CDR3 region has 16 residues. With 3 bases removed from V and 0 bases from J, the gap between germline ends came to 14 bases. Per germline, CDR1 SGHRS and CDR2 YFSETQ. This chain's CDR3 is CASSSYDRSSTDTQYF. The CDR3, as DNA: TGCGCCAGCAGCTCTTATGACAGATCTAGCACAGATACGCAGTATTTT.

The chain links TRBV27 to TRBJ2-3, with 9 nucleotides matching TRBD2. Germline values: CDR1 MNHEY, CDR2 SMNVEV (reference sequence). V shed 6 bases and J 2 bases; nucleotides not matched to a gene: 9. The CDR3 spans 16 residues. This CDR3 reads CASRPRAGGYTDTQYF. The DNA for the CDR3 is TGTGCCAGCAGACCGCGGGCGGGGGGGTACACAGATACGCAGTATTTT.

The J gene is TRBJ2-1, the V gene TRBV25-1; no reliable D call. V was trimmed by 0 bases and J by 3 bases, leaving 0 bases between them. The CDR3 totals 12 residues. The germline V gene has CDR1 MGHDK and CDR2 SYGVNS. CDR3 protein: CASSEYYNEQFF. Here the CDR3 DNA reads TGTGCCAGCAGTGAATACTACAATGAGCAGTTCTTC.

This clone showed up just a few times. V usage is TRBV29-1 and J usage is TRBJ1-1; D perhaps matches TRBD1 (5 bases). The CDR3 totals 12 residues. Germline CDR1 reads SQVTM; CDR2 reads ANQGSEA. V dropped 7 bases and J dropped 2 bases, with 11 bases sitting between them. CDR3 residues: CSGGHVNTEAFF. In DNA, the CDR3 is TGCAGCGGTGGACACGTCAACACTGAAGCTTTCTTT.

The chain recombines TRBV4-1 with TRBJ2-6, with unresolved D. Germline V lookup: CDR1 MGHRA, CDR2 YSYEKL. Between the trimmed V and J ends, which lost 2 bases and 0 bases, there was a span of 11 bases. The CDR3 runs 17 residues. CDR3 coding DNA: TGCGCCAGCAGCCAACCTCCTGGGCCCTCTGGGGCCAACGTCCTGACTTTC. Its protein product is CASSQPPGPSGANVLTF.

J is TRBJ1-6 and V is TRBV28; maybe TRBD1 (5 bases). The V end lost 6 bases, the J end lost 6 bases, and 12 bases lay between the germline ends. The CDR3 runs to 14 residues. In germline, CDR1 is MDHEN, CDR2 SYDVKM. The CDR3: CASSVTVLNSPLHF. The CDR3 DNA sequence: TGTGCCAGCAGCGTGACAGTACTTAATTCACCCCTCCACTTT.

This chain connects TRBV11-3 to TRBJ1-1, with no clear D. The germline V gene has CDR1 SGHNT and CDR2 YENEEA. The CDR3 has 12 amino acids. Trimming stripped 5 bases from V and 0 bases from J, with 4 bases between. The CDR3 DNA reads TGTGCCAGCAGCGATCTGAACACTGAAGCTTTCTTT. Its translation is CASSDLNTEAFF.

The chain employs TRBV29-1 and TRBJ2-7; D unresolved. Germline assignment: CDR1 SQVTM and CDR2 ANQGSEA. This CDR3 is built from 13 residues. The germline V and J ends were trimmed by 1 base and 6 bases, with 13 bases remaining between them. The CDR3 DNA follows: TGCAGCGTTGAAGTTTTAGGTTCCGGCGAGCAGTACTTC. It is translated as CSVEVLGSGEQYF.

Only a few counts were recorded for this clone. The J gene is TRBJ1-6, the V gene TRBV7-8; tentative D call: TRBD1 (6 bases). Germline assignment: CDR1 SGHVS and CDR2 FQNEAQ. V lost 5 bases to trimming and J lost 7 bases, with 12 bases between them. This CDR3 comprises 14 residues. CDR3 bases: TGTGCCAGCAGCCCTACCGGGACAAATTCACCCCTCCACTTT. Protein: CASSPTGTNSPLHF.

DNA of the CDR3: TGCAGCGTTGTAGGGTCACTGGCAACTAATGAAAAACTGTTTTTT. Translation gives CSVVGSLATNEKLFF. This rearrangement joins TRBV29-1 to TRBJ1-4; D remains ambiguous. V was clipped by 4 bases and J by 0 bases, with 12 bases between them. The germline CDR1 and CDR2 sequences are SQVTM and ANQGSEA. This CDR3 region has 15 residues.

In DNA form, the CDR3 reads TGCAGCGTTTATGGGGACATCTCACGGGGCTACACCTTC. Translated: CSVYGDISRGYTF. The gene calls are TRBV29-1 and TRBJ1-2, with a weak D call TRBD1 (6 bases). The germline gives CDR1 SQVTM, CDR2 ANQGSEA. CDR3 length: 13 residues. Trimming pared 5 bases from V and 8 bases from J, leaving 18 bases between.

This sequence joins TRBV29-1 and TRBJ2-5; D gene unclear. The J call may be mistaken, given a closer DNA end match to TRBJ2-7. CDR3 length equals 13 residues. The germline CDR1 and CDR2 sequences are SQVTM and ANQGSEA. The CDR3 sequence: CSVEKAVSSEQYF. CDR3 sequence (DNA): TGCAGCGTTGAGAAGGCTGTAAGCAGCGAGCAGTACTTC.

The J gene is TRBJ1-2, the V gene TRBV29-1; no clear D gene. Germline assignment: CDR1 SQVTM and CDR2 ANQGSEA. Trimming took 4 bases from V and 4 from J, leaving 13 bases between them. The CDR3 is 13 amino acids. CDR3 DNA: TGCAGCGTTGGGATTTCAGAGGGCTATGGCTACACCTTC. Translation: CSVGISEGYGYTF.

The chain carries TRBV5-4 and TRBJ2-5; D ambiguous. This CDR3 is built from 13 residues. V lost 0 bases and J 0 bases, leaving 3 bases between the germline ends. Germline V gene lookup returns CDR1 SGHNT and CDR2 YYREEE (reference sequence). The CDR3 nucleotides read TGTGCCAGCAGCTTGGCCAACCAAGAGACCCAGTACTTC. It encodes CASSLANQETQYF.

The V call is TRBV6-5, the J call TRBJ2-1; 9 bases are a match to TRBD1. Trimming took 6 bases from V and 4 from J; bases not matched to a gene: 4. CDR1 is MNHEY and CDR2 is SVGAGI in the germline V gene. CDR3 length equals 14 residues. The DNA of the CDR3 is TGTGCCAGCAGGGACAGGGGCCGATACAATGAGCAGTTCTTC. Protein: CASRDRGRYNEQFF.

Note on this clone: A junction boundary mismatches the germline segment, possibly from a read error. The rearrangement joins TRBV7-9 to TRBJ2-7, with D perhaps TRBD1 or TRBD2 (5 bases each). The CDR3 covers 11 residues. The germline V gene encodes CDR1 SEHNR and CDR2 FQNEAQ (reference sequence). CDR3 DNA: TGTGCCAGCAGCTCCTCAGGGACCAGCGGCTTC. Protein sequence: CASSSSGTSGF.